This T cell receptor beta chain was identified in a study of T cell responses to AZD1222 COVID-19 vaccine. Study-level results: Spike as a whole was targeted by vaccine-associated CD4 TCRs, dominant at 160-218 and 743-854.

V shed 6 bases and J shed 3 bases, with 15 bases lying between them. Germline CDR1 and CDR2: MNHEY and SMNVEV (reference sequence). There are 14 residues in the CDR3. A remark on this clone: What it binds is not known.

Measured with immunoSEQ multiplex PCR; TCRdb has only the in-frame clones, and not every one. The data show some 120,000 clones, with around 87% seen just once and roughly 1.1% held by the top ten. The chain employs TRBV27 and TRBJ2-7, with D perhaps TRBD1 (8 bases). The source of this sequence is an adult in good health. The sample here was peripheral blood, taken on day 0 of AZD1222 vaccination. The CDR3 loop is CASSVQGGRYEQYF. The CDR3 bases are TGTGCCAGCAGCGTACAGGGGGGGCGCTACGAGCAGTACTTC.